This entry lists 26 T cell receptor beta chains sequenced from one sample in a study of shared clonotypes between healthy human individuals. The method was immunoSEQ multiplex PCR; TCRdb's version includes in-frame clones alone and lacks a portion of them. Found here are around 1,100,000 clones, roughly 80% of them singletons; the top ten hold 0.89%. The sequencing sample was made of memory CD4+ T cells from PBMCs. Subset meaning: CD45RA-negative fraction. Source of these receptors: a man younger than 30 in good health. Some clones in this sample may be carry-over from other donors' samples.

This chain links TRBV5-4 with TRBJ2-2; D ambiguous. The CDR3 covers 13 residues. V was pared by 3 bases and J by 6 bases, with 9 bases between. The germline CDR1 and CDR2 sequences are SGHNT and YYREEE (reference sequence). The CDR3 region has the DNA TGTGCCAGCAGCTCCCGTTGGTCCGGGGAGCTGTTTTTT. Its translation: CASSSRWSGELFF.

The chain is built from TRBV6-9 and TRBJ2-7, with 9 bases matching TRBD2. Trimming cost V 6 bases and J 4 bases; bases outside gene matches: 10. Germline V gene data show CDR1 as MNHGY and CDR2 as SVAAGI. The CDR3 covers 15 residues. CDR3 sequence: CASSPDSGRVYEQYF. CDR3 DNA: TGTGCCAGCAGCCCAGATAGCGGGAGAGTATACGAGCAGTACTTC.

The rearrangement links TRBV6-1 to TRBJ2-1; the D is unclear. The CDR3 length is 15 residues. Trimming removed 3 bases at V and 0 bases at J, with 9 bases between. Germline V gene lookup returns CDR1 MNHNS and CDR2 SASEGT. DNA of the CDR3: TGTGCCAGCAGTGATGAAGGGTACTCCTACAATGAGCAGTTCTTC. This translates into CASSDEGYSYNEQFF.

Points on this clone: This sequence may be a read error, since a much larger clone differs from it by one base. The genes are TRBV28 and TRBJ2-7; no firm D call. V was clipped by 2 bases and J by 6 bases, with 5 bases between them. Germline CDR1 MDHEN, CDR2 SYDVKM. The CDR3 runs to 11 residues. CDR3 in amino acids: CASSLLGEQYF. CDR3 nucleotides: TGTGCCAGCAGTTTACTGGGCGAGCAGTACTTC.

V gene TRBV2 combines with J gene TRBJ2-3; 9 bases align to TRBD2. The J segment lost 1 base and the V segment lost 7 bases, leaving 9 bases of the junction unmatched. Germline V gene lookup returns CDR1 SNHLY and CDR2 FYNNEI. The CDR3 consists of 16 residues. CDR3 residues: CASKIRRLAGTDTQYF. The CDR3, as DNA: TGTGCCAGCAAGATCCGTCGACTAGCGGGCACAGATACGCAGTATTTT. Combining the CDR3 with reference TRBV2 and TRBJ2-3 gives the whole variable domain EPEVTQTPSHQVTQMGQEVILRCVPISNHLYFYWYRQILGQKVEFLVSFYNNEISEKSEIFDDQFSVERPDGSNFTLKIRSTKLEDSAMYFCASKIRRLAGTDTQYFGPGTRLTVL.

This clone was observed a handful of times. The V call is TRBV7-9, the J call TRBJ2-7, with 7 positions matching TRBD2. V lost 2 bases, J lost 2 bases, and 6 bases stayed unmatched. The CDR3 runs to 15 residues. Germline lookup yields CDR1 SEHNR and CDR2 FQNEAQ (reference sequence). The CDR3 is CASSLTASGAYEQYF. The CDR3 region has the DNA TGTGCCAGCAGCTTAACGGCTAGCGGAGCCTACGAGCAGTACTTC.

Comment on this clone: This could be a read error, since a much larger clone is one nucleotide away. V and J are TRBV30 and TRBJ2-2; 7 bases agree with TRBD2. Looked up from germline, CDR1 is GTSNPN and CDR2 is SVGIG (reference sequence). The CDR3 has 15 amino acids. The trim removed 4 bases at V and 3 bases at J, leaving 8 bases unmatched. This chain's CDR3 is CAWILAGPDTGELFF. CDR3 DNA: TGTGCCTGGATATTAGCGGGTCCTGACACCGGGGAGCTGTTTTTT.

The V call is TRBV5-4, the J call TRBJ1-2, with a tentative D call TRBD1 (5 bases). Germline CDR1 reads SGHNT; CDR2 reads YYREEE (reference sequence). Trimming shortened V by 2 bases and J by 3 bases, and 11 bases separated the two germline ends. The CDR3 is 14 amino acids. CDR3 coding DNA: TGTGCCAGCAGCTTAGAGGGGCTCGACTATGGCTACACCTTC. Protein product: CASSLEGLDYGYTF. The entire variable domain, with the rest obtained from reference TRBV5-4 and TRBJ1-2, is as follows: ETGVTQSPTHLIKTRGQQVTLRCSSQSGHNTVSWYQQALGQGPQFIFQYYREEENGRGNFPPRFSGLQFPNYSSELNVNALELDDSALYLCASSLEGLDYGYTFGSGTRLTVV.

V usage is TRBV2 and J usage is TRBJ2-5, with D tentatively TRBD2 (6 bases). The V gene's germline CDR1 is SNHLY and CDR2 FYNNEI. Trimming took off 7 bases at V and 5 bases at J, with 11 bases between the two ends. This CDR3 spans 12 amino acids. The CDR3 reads CASNVGGETQYF. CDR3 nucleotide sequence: TGTGCCAGCAACGTGGGGGGTGAGACCCAGTACTTC.

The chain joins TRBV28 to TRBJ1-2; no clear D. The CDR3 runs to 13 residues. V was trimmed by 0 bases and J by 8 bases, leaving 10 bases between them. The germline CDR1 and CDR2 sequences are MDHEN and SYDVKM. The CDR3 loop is CASSLWQDDGYTF. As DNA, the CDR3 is TGTGCCAGCAGTTTATGGCAGGATGACGGCTACACCTTC.

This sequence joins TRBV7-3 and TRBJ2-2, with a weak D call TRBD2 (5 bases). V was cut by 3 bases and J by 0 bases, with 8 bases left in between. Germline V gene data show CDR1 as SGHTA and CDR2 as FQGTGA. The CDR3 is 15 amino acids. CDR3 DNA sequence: TGTGCCAGCAGCTTGGGAGTGACGAACACCGGGGAGCTGTTTTTT. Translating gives CASSLGVTNTGELFF. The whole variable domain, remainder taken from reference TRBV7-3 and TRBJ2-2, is GAGVSQTPSNKVTEKGKYVELRCDPISGHTALYWYRQSLGQGPEFLIYFQGTGAADDSGLPNDRFFAVRPEGSVSTLKIQRTERGDSAVYLCASSLGVTNTGELFFGEGSRLTVL.

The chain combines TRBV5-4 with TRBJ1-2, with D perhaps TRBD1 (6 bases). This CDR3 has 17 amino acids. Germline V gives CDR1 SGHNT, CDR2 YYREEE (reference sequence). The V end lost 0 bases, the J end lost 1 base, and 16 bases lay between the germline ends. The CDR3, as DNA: TGTGCCAGCAGCTTGGGGGCCGGGACACTATATAACTATGGCTACACCTTC. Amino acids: CASSLGAGTLYNYGYTF.

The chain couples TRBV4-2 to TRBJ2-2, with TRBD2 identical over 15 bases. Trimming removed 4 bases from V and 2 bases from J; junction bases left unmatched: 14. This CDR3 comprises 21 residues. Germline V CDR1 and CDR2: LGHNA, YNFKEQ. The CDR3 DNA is TGTGCCAGCAGCCCTGCTCGGGGACTAGCGGGAGGAAGGGGTAACACCGGGGAGCTGTTTTTT. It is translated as CASSPARGLAGGRGNTGELFF.

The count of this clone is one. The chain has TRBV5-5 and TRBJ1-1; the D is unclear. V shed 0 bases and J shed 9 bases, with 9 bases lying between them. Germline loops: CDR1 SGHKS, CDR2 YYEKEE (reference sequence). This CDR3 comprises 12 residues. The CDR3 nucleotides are TGTGCCAGCAGCTTGGCAGGTGGTCAAGCTTTCTTT. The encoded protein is CASSLAGGQAFF.

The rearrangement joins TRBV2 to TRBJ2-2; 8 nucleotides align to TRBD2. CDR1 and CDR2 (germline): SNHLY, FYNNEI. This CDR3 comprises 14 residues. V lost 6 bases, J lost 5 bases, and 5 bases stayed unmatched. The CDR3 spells CASRFQRETGELFF. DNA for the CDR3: TGTGCCAGCAGGTTCCAGCGGGAGACCGGGGAGCTGTTTTTT.

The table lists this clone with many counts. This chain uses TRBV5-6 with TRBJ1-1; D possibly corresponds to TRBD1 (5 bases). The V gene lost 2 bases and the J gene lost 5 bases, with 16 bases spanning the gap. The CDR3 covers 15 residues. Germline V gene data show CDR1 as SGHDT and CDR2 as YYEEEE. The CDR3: CASSFPGGLVTEAFF. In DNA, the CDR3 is TGTGCCAGCAGCTTCCCGGGGGGACTTGTTACTGAAGCTTTCTTT.

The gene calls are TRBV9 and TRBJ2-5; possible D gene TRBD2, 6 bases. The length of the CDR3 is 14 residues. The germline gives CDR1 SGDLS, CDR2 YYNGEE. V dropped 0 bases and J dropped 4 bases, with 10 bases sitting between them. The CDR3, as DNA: TGTGCCAGCAGCGTAGGGTTCGGGGGAGAGACCCAGTACTTC. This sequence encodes CASSVGFGGETQYF.

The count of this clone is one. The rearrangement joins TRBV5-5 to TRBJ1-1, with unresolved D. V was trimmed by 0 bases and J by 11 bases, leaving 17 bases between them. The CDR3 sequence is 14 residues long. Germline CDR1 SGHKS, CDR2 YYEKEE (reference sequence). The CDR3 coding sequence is TGTGCCAGCAGCTTGGTCGGGTTGGGCACGGGGGCTTTCTTT. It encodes CASSLVGLGTGAFF.

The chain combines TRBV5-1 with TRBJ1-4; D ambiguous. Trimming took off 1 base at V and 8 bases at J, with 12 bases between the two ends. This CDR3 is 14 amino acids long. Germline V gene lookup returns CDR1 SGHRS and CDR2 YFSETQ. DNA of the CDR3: TGCGCCAGCAGCTTGTCTGGATCGGAGGAAAAACTGTTTTTT. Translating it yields CASSLSGSEEKLFF.

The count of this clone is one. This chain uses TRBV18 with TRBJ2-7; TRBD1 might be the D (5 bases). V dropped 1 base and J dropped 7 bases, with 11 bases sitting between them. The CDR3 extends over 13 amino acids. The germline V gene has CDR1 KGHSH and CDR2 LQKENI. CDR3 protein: CASSPLPDIEQYF. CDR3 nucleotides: TGTGCCAGCTCACCACTTCCGGACATTGAGCAGTACTTC.

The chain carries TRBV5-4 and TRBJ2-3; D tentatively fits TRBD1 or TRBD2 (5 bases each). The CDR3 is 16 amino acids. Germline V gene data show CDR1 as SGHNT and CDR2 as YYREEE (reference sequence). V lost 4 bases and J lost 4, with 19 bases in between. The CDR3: CASSTGGQGPADTQYF. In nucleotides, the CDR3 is TGTGCCAGCAGCACTGGCGGGCAGGGTCCAGCAGATACGCAGTATTTT.

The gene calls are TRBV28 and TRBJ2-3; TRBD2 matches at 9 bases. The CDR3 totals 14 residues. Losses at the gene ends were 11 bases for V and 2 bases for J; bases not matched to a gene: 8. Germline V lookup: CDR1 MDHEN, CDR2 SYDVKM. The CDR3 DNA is TGTGCCTCCGAAGCGGGAGGACACACAGATACGCAGTATTTT. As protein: CASEAGGHTDTQYF.

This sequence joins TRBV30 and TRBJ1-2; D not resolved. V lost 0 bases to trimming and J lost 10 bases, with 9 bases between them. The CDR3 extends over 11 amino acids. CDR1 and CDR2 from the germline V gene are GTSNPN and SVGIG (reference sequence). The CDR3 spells CAWSVLRDYTF. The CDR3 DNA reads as TGTGCCTGGAGTGTACTGAGGGACTACACCTTC.

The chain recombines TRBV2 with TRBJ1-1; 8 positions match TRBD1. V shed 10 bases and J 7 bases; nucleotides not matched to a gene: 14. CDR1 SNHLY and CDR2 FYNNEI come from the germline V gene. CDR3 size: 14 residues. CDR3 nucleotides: TGTGCCAACTGGCGCCCGGGACAGGAAAGTGAAGCTTTCTTT. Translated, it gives CANWRPGQESEAFF.

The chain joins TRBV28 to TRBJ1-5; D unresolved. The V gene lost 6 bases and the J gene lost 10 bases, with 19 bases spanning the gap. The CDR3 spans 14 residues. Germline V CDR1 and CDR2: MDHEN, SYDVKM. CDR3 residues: CASSTPLGRTPQHF. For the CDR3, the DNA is TGTGCCAGCAGCACGCCGCTCGGGAGGACTCCCCAGCATTTT. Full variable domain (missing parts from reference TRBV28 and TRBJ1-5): DVKVTQSSRYLVKRTGEKVFLECVQDMDHENMFWYRQDPGLGLRLIYFSYDVKMKEKGDIPEGYSVSREKKERFSLILESASTNQTSMYLCASSTPLGRTPQHFGDGTRLSIL.

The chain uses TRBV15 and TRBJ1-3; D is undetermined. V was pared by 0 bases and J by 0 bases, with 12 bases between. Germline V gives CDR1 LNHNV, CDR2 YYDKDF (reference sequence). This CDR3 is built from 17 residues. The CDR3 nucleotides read TGTGCCACCAGCAGAGATCAAGGGCGCAGCTCTGGAAACACCATATATTTT. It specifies CATSRDQGRSSGNTIYF.